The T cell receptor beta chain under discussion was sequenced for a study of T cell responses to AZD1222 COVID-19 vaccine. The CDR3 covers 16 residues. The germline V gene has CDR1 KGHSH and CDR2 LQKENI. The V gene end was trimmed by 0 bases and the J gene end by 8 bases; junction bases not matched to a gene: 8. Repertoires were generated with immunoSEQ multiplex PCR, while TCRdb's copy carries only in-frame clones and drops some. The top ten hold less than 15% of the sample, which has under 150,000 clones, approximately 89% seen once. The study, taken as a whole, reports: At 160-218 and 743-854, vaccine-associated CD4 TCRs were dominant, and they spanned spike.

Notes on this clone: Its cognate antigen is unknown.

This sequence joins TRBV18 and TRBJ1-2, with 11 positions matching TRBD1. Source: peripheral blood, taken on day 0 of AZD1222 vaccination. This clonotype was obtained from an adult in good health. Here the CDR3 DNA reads TGTGCCAGCTCACCACCTTCCGGACAGGGGGCGTGGGGCTACACCTTC. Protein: CASSPPSGQGAWGYTF.